What follows are 17 T cell receptor beta chains derived from one specimen sequenced in a study of blood T cell repertoires in COVID-19. Method: immunoSEQ multiplex PCR; TCRdb's copy keeps in-frame clones and lacks some. Among a few hundred thousand clones, approximately 81% were seen once, and the ten largest hold about 10%. The sequencing sample was made of peripheral blood. The source of these receptors is a woman at least 80 years old with COVID-19, enrolled during active disease.

The chain joins TRBV28 to TRBJ2-1; 10 bases are shared with TRBD1. The V and J ends lost 4 bases and 6 bases, in that order; junction bases with no gene match: 12. This CDR3 has 17 residues. CDR1 MDHEN and CDR2 SYDVKM come from the germline V gene. The CDR3 reads CASSSVVKRDRGNEQFF. DNA of the CDR3: TGTGCCAGCAGTTCGGTGGTGAAGCGGGACAGGGGCAATGAGCAGTTCTTC.

This chain links TRBV21-1 with TRBJ2-7; TRBD1, as called in the table, went unchecked against the DNA. TRBV21-1 is described as a pseudogene. This CDR3 comprises 17 residues. CDR3 protein: CASRRTGLSFPPYEQYV. CDR3 sequence (DNA): TGTGCCAGCAGACGAACAGGGCTCTCCTTCCCTCCCTACGAGCAGTACGTC.

This clone appeared a few times. CDR3 loop: CASSLEATINTF. The DNA for the CDR3 is TGTGCCAGCAGCTTAGAGGCAACTATTAACACCTTC. J is TRBJ1-2 and V is TRBV7-9; D is ambiguous. Germline V gene data show CDR1 as SEHNR and CDR2 as FQNEAQ (reference sequence). The CDR3 extends over 12 amino acids. The V gene lost 1 base and the J gene lost 12 bases, with 12 bases spanning the gap.

This clone was found once. The chain carries TRBV7-2 and TRBJ2-1, with 9 nucleotides matching TRBD2. Germline-derived CDR1 and CDR2 are SGHTA and FQGNSA. The CDR3 consists of 14 residues. CDR3 region: CGSRGGRSYNEQFF. CDR3 sequence (DNA): TGTGGGTCGCGGGGGGGGCGCTCCTACAATGAGCAGTTCTTC.

J is TRBJ1-2 and V is TRBV12-3 or TRBV12-4, with D unresolved. V was cut by 3 bases and J by 5 bases, with 7 bases left in between. The CDR3 extends over 12 amino acids. Here the CDR3 reads CASSFGAYGYTF. CDR3 DNA: TGTGCCAGCAGTTTTGGAGCTTATGGCTACACCTTC.

The gene calls are TRBV27 and TRBJ2-5; D gene uncertain. Per the germline V gene, CDR1 is MNHEY and CDR2 is SMNVEV (reference sequence). The CDR3 consists of 14 residues. With 4 bases removed from V and 4 bases from J, the gap between germline ends came to 13 bases. CDR3 residues: CASSSPYSGETQYF. The CDR3 nucleotides read TGTGCCAGCAGTTCCCCCTATAGTGGAGAGACCCAGTACTTC.

The chain carries TRBV7-6 and TRBJ2-4; 12 bases align to TRBD2. This CDR3 has 16 amino acids. The ends lost 4 bases at V and 5 bases at J; junction bases unmatched: 6. The germline V gene encodes CDR1 SGHVS and CDR2 FNYEAQ. The CDR3 nucleotides are TGTGCCAGCAGCTCACTAGCGGGGGGCCTTGAAAACATTCAGTACTTC. This translates into CASSSLAGGLENIQYF.

The V gene is TRBV5-1, the J gene TRBJ2-7; 9 nucleotides align to TRBD1. Germline V gene sequence: CDR1 SGHRS, CDR2 YFSETQ. The CDR3 covers 12 residues. With 3 bases clipped from V and 5 bases from J, the junction kept 0 bases outside the gene matches. CDR3 nucleotide sequence: TGCGCCAGCAGCTGGGACAGGGACGAGCAGTACTTC. Residues: CASSWDRDEQYF.

The CDR3 is CASILQGVGEQYV. CDR3 DNA sequence: TGTGCCAGCATCCTCCAGGGGGTAGGTGAGCAGTACGTC. The gene calls are TRBV2 and TRBJ2-7; TRBD1 aligns across 7 bases. V shed 7 bases and J 7 bases; nucleotides not matched to a gene: 10. CDR3 length: 13 residues. Germline-derived CDR1 and CDR2 are SNHLY and FYNNEI.

V usage is TRBV18 and J usage is TRBJ1-2; tentatively, D is TRBD1 (6 bases). The CDR3 runs 12 residues. Trimming left V 2 bases short and J 7 bases short, with 8 bases between. The germline gives CDR1 KGHSH, CDR2 LQKENI. CDR3 in amino acids: CASSPAGVGYTF. Here the CDR3 DNA reads TGTGCCAGCTCACCAGCAGGGGTTGGCTACACCTTC.

V is TRBV7-9 and J is TRBJ1-1; D remains ambiguous. With 1 base removed from V and 0 bases from J, the gap between germline ends came to 21 bases. The CDR3 runs to 19 residues. Germline V gene data show CDR1 as SEHNR and CDR2 as FQNEAQ (reference sequence). The CDR3, as DNA: TGTGCCAGCAGCTTAGGGGCTGGGCCCTCCCGTACAGTGAACACTGAAGCTTTCTTT. Its translation: CASSLGAGPSRTVNTEAFF.

The V and J genes are TRBV24-1 and TRBJ2-7; weak D call: TRBD1 (5 bases). V was clipped by 2 bases and J by 2 bases, with 12 bases between them. CDR3 length: 15 residues. Germline assignment: CDR1 KGHDR and CDR2 SFDVKD. The CDR3 sequence is CATSDSRAYTYEQYF. Here the CDR3 DNA reads TGTGCCACCAGTGATTCCAGGGCTTACACCTACGAGCAGTACTTC.

This sequence joins TRBV2 and TRBJ2-2, with a weak D call TRBD1 (5 bases). Trimming removed 2 bases from V and 5 bases from J, with 15 bases in between. Germline V gene sequence: CDR1 SNHLY, CDR2 FYNNEI. This CDR3 is built from 16 residues. The CDR3 DNA reads TGTGCCAGCAGTGAAAGGTCGGCAGGGTTAACCGGGGAGCTGTTTTTT. Protein: CASSERSAGLTGELFF.

The chain recombines TRBV28 with TRBJ2-5; D perhaps matches TRBD2 (6 bases). The ends were cut back, 4 bases at V and 2 bases at J, with 8 bases in the middle. The CDR3 consists of 13 residues. Germline V CDR1 and CDR2: MDHEN, SYDVKM. As DNA, the CDR3 is TGTGCCAGCAGTTGGGGGGATCAAGAGACCCAGTACTTC. Encoded protein: CASSWGDQETQYF.

This chain joins TRBV19 and TRBJ2-7; D is possibly TRBD1 (6 bases). Germline-derived CDR1 and CDR2 are LNHDA and SQIVND (reference sequence). The CDR3 sequence is 16 residues long. The germline V and J ends were trimmed by 0 bases and 4 bases, with 16 bases remaining between them. DNA of the CDR3: TGTGCCAGTAGTATAGAAGCGACAGGCGCATTGTACGAGCAGTACTTC. Translation: CASSIEATGALYEQYF.

The CDR3 DNA is TGTGCCAGCAGTTCCCCTCCGGTCACCTACGAGCAGTACTTC. Encoded protein: CASSSPPVTYEQYF. The chain combines TRBV28 with TRBJ2-7; the D is unclear. Trimming cost V 4 bases and J 2 bases, with 12 bases left between them. The CDR3 covers 14 residues. Germline CDR1 reads MDHEN; CDR2 reads SYDVKM.

Comments on this clone: The sample carries other DNA sequences with the same CDR3. The chain is built from TRBV5-1 and TRBJ1-1; TRBD1 aligns across 8 bases. The CDR3 has 14 amino acids. Trimming cost V 4 bases and J 1 base; bases outside gene matches: 3. Germline CDR1 reads SGHRS; CDR2 reads YFSETQ. CDR3 residues: CASSLQGGNTEAFF. CDR3 DNA sequence: TGCGCCAGCAGCCTACAGGGGGGGAACACTGAAGCTTTCTTT.